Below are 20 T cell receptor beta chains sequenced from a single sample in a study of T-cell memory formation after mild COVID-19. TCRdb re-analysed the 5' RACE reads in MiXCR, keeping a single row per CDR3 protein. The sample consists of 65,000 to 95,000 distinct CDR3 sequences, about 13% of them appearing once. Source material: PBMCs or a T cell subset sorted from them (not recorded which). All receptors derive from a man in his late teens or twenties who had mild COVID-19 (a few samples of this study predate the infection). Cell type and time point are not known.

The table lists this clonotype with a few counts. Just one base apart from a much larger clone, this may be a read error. The CDR3 sequence: CSARGGDTEAFF. In nucleotides, the CDR3 is TGCAGTGCTAGAGGAGGGGACACTGAAGCTTTCTTT. The chain carries TRBV20-1 and TRBJ1-1, with D maybe TRBD1 (5 bases). The germline V gene encodes CDR1 DFQATT and CDR2 SNEGSKA (reference sequence). This CDR3 is built from 12 residues. The germline V and J ends were trimmed by 1 base and 3 bases, with 6 bases remaining between them.

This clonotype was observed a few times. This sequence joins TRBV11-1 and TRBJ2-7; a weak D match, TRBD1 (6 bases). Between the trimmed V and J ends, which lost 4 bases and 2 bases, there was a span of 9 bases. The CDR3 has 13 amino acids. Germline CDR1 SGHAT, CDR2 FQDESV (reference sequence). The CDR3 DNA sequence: TGTGCCAGCAGCTCGGGACAACCCTACGAGCAGTACGTC. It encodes CASSSGQPYEQYV.

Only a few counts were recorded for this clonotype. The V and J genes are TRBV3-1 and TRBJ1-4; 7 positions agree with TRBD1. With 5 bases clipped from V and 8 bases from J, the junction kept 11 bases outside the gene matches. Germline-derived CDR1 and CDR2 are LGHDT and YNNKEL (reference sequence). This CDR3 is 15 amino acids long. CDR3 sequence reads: CASSDQGQIGEKLFF. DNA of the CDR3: TGTGCCAGCAGCGACCAGGGACAGATTGGAGAAAAACTGTTTTTT.

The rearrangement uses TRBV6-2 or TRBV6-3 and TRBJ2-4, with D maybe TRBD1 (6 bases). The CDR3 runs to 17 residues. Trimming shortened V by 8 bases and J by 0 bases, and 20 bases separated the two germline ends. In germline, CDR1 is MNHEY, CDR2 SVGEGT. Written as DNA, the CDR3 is TGTGCCAGCGGCCGATCTACAGGGTTAGGAGCCAAAAACATTCAGTACTTC. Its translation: CASGRSTGLGAKNIQYF.

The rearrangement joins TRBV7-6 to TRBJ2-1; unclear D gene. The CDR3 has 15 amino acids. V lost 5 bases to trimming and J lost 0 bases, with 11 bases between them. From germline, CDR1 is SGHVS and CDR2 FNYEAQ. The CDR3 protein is CASSPEPTSYNEQFF. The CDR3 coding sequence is TGTGCCAGCAGCCCTGAACCGACCTCCTACAATGAGCAGTTCTTC.

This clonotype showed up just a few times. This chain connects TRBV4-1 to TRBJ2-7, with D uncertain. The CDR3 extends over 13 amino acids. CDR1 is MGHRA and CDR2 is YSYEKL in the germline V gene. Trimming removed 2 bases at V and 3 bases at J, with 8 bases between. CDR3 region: CASSQTHNYEQYF. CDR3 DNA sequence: TGCGCCAGCAGCCAAACGCACAACTACGAGCAGTACTTC.

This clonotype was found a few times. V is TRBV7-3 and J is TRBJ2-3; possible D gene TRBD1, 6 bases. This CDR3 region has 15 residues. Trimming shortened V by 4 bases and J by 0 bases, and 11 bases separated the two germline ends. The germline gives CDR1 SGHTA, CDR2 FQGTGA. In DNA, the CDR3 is TGTGCCAGCAGCTATGACAGGACTAGCACAGATACGCAGTATTTT. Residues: CASSYDRTSTDTQYF.

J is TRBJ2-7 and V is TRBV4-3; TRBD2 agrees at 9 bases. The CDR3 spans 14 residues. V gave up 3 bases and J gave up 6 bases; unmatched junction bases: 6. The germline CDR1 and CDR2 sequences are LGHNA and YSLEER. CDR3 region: CASSQAGGPGEQYF. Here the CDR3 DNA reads TGCGCCAGCAGCCAGGCGGGGGGGCCGGGCGAGCAGTACTTC.

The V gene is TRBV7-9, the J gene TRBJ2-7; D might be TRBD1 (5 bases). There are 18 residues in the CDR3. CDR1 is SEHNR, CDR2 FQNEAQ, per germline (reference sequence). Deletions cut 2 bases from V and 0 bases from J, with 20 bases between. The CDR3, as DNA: TGTGCCAGCAGCTTATGGGTAGCAGGGTGGCTCGACTCCTACGAGCAGTACTTC. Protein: CASSLWVAGWLDSYEQYF.

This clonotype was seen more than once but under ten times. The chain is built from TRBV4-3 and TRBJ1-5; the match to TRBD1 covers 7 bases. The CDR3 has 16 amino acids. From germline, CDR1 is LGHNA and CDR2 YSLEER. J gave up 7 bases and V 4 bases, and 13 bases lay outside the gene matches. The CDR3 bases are TGCGCCAGCAGCCCCGGCCCTGGGACAGAGGTGCAGCCCCAGCATTTT. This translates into CASSPGPGTEVQPQHF.

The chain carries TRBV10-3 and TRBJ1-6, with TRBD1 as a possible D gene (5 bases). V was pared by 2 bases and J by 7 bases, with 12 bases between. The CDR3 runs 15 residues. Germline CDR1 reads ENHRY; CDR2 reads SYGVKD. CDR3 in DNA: TGTGCCATCAGTGAGGCGGGGCTTAACAATTCACCCCTCCACTTT. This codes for CAISEAGLNNSPLHF.

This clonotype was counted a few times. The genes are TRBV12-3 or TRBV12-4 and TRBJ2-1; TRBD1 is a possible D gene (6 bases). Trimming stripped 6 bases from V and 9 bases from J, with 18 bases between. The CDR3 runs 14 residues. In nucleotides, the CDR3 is TGTGCCAGCAGCCGCACAACAGGGATGACTGAGCAGTTCTTC. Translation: CASSRTTGMTEQFF.

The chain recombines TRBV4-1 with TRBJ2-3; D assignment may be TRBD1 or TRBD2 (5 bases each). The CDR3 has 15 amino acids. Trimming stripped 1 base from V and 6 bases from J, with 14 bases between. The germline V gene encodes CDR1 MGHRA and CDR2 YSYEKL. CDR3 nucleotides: TGCGCCAGCAGCCAAGGAGGGGCCCCCCTTGATACGCAGTATTTT. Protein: CASSQGGAPLDTQYF.

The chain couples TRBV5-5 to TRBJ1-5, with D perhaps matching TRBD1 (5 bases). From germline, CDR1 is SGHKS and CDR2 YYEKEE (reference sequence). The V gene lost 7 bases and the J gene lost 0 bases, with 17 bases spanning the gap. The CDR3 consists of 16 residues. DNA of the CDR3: TGTGCCAGCTCGCCCCGGTCAGGGAATAGCAATCAGCCCCAGCATTTT. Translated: CASSPRSGNSNQPQHF.

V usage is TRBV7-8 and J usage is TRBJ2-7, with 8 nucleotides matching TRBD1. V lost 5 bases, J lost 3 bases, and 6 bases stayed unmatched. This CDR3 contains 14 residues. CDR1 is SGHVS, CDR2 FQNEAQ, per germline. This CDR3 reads CASSVLTGDYEQYV. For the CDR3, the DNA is TGTGCCAGCAGCGTCCTGACAGGGGACTACGAGCAGTACGTC.

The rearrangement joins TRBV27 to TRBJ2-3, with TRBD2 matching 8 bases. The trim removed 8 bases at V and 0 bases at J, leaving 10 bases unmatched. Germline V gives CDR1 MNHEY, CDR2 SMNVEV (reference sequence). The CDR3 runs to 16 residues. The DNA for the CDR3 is TGTGCCAGCGCGCCGGGGGGGGGGCTCAGCACAGATACGCAGTATTTT. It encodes CASAPGGGLSTDTQYF.

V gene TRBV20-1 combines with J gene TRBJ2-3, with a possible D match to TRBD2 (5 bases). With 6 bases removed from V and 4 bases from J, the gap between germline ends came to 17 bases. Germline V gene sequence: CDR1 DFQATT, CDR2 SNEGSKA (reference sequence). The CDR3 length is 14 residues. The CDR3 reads CSATGGPGPDTQYF. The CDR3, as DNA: TGCAGTGCCACCGGAGGCCCGGGTCCAGATACGCAGTATTTT.

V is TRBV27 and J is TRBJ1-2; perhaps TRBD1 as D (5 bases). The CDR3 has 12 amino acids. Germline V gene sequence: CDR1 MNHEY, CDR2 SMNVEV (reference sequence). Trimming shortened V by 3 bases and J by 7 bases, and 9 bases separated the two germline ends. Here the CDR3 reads CASSFGQGGYTF. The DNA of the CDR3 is TGTGCCAGCAGTTTTGGGCAGGGTGGCTACACCTTC.

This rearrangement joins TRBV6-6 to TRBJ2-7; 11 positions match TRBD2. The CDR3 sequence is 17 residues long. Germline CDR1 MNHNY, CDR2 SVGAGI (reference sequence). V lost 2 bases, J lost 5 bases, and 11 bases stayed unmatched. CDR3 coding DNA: TGTGCCAGCAGTTACGAGGTAGCGGGGGGGCCGTTGGACGAGCAGTACTTC. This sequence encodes CASSYEVAGGPLDEQYF.

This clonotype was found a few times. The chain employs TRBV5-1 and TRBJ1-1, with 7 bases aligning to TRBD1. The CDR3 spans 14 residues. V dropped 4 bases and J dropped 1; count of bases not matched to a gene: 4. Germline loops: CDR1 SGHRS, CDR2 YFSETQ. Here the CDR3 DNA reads TGCGCCAGCAGCCTCCGGGACAGGAACACTGAAGCTTTCTTT. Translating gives CASSLRDRNTEAFF.